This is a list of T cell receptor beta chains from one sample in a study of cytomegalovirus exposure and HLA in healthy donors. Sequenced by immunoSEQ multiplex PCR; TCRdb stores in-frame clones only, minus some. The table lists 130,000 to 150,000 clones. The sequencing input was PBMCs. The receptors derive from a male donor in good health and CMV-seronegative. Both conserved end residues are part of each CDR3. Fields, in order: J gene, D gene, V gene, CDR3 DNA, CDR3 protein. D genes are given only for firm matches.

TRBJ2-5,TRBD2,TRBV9,TGTGCCAGCAGCGTAGCTACTTCAGCGGGGGTAGGGGAGACCCAGTACTTC,CASSVATSAGVGETQYF
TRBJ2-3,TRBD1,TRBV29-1,TGCAGCGTGGAAAACCGAGGGACAGGGGGCGCAGATACGCAGTATTTT,CSVENRGTGGADTQYF
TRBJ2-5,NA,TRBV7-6,TGTGCCAGCAGCGAAAATAGGCGGGAGACCCAGTACTTC,CASSENRRETQYF
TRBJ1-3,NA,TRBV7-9,TGTGCCAGCAGCTTAGGATCTGCGGGAAACACCATATATTTT,CASSLGSAGNTIYF
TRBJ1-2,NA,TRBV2,TGTGCCAGCAGTCAGGATGCCGCGGGCTATGGCTACACCTTC,CASSQDAAGYGYTF
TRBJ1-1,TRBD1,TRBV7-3,TGTGCCAGCAGCTTAATGGGACAGGGGAACACTGAAGCTTTCTTT,CASSLMGQGNTEAFF
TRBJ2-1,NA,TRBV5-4,TGTGCCAGCCGCAGCGAAGGGAGTTACAATGAGCAGTTCTTC,CASRSEGSYNEQFF
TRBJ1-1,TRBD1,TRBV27,TGTGCCAGCAGAAACAGGGGTTTGGCTGAAGCTTTCTTT,CASRNRGLAEAFF
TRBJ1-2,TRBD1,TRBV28,TGTGCCAGCAGTTTGAGGCAGGGGGATCACTATGGCTACACCTTC,CASSLRQGDHYGYTF
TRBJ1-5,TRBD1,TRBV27,TGTGCCAGCAGTAGATATGTGACAGGGGGCGAGAGTCAGCCCCAGCATTTT,CASSRYVTGGESQPQHF
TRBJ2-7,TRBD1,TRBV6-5,TGTGCCAGCAGTTACCTCTCCACAGGGACAGTCTACGAGCAGTACTTC,CASSYLSTGTVYEQYF
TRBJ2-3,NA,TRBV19,TGTGCCAGTGCTGTAGCAGTATCCACAGATACGCAGTATTTT,CASAVAVSTDTQYF
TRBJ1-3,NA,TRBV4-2,TGTGCCAGCAGCCAAGACGGTCACACCATATATTTT,CASSQDGHTIYF
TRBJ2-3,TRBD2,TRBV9,TGTGCCAGCAGCTTCCTTAGCGGGAGGGCCGCAGATACGCAGTATTTT,CASSFLSGRAADTQYF
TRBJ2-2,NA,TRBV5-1,TGCGCCAGCAGCTTGGCCAGGACAGACACCGGGGAGCTGTTTTTT,CASSLARTDTGELFF
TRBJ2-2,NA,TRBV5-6,TGTGCCAGCAGCTTGGGTGGGCTAGCCCAGAACACCGGGGAGCTGTTTTTT,CASSLGGLAQNTGELFF
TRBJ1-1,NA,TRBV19,TGTGCCAGTAATGAGGCCGGACTGTTTGAAGCTTTCTTT,CASNEAGLFEAFF
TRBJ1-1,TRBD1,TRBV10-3,TGTGCCATCAGCACGGGACAGCTTATGAACACTGAAGCTTTCTTT,CAISTGQLMNTEAFF